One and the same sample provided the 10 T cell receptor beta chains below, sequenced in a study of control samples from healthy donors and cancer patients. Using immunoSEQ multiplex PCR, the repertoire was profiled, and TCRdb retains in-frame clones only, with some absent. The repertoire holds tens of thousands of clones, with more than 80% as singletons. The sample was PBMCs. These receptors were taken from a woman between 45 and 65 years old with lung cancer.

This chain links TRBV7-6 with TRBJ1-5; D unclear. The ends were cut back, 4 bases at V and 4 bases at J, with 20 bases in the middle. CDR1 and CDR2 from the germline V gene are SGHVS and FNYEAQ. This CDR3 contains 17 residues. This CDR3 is CASSSSVDLRGNQPQHF. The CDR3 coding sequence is TGTGCCAGCAGCTCCTCAGTGGACCTACGAGGGAATCAGCCCCAGCATTTT.

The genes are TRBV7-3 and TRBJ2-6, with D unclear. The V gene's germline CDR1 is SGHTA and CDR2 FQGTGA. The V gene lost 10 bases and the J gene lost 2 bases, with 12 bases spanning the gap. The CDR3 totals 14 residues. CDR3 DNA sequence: TGTGCCACCTCTCCCGTAACTGGGGCCAACGTCCTGACTTTC. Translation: CATSPVTGANVLTF.

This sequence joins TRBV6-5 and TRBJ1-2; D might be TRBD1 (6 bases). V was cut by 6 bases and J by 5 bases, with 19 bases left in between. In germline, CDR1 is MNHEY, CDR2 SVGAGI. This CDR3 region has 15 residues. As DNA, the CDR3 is TGTGCCAGCAGCGAGGGGGGGAGCGGGAATTATGGCTACACCTTC. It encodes CASSEGGSGNYGYTF.

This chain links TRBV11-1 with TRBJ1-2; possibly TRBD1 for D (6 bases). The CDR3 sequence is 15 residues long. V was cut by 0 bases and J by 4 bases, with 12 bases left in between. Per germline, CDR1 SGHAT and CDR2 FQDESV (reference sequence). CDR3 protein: CASSLATGTSYGYTF. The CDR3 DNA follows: TGTGCCAGCAGCTTAGCAACAGGGACAAGCTATGGCTACACCTTC.

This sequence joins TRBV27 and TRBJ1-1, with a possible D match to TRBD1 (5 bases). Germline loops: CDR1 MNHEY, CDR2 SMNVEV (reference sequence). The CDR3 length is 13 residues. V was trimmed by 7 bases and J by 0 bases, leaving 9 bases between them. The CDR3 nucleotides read TGTGCCAGCAAAAGACAGATGAACACTGAAGCTTTCTTT. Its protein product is CASKRQMNTEAFF.

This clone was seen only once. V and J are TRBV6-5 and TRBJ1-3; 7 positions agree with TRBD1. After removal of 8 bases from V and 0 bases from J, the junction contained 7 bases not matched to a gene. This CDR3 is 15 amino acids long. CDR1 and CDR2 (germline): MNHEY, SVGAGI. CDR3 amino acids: CASETRGHSGNTIYF. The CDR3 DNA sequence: TGTGCCAGCGAGACGAGGGGGCACTCTGGAAACACCATATATTTT.

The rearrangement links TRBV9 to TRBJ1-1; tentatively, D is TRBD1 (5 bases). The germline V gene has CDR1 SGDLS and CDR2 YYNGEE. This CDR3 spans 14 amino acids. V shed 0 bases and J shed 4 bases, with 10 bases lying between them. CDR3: CASSVDSGGTEAFF. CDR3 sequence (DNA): TGTGCCAGCAGCGTAGACTCGGGGGGCACTGAAGCTTTCTTT.

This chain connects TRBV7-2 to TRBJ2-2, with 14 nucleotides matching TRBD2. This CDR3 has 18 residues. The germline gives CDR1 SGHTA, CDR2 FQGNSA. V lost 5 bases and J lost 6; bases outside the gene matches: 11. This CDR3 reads CASSPRTSGGIFPGELFF. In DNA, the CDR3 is TGTGCCAGCAGCCCTCGGACTAGCGGGGGGATTTTCCCCGGGGAGCTGTTTTTT.

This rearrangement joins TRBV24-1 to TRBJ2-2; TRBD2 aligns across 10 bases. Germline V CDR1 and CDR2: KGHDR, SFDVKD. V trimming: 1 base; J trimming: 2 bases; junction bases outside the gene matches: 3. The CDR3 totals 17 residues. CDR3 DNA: TGTGCCACCAGTGATTTTACTAGCGGGGTAAACACCGGGGAGCTGTTTTTT. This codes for CATSDFTSGVNTGELFF.

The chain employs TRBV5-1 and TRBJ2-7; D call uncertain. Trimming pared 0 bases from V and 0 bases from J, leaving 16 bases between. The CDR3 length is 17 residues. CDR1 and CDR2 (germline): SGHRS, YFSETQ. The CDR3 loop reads CASSLEGMGSLSYEQYF. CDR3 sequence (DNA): TGCGCCAGCAGCTTGGAAGGGATGGGTTCCCTCTCCTACGAGCAGTACTTC.